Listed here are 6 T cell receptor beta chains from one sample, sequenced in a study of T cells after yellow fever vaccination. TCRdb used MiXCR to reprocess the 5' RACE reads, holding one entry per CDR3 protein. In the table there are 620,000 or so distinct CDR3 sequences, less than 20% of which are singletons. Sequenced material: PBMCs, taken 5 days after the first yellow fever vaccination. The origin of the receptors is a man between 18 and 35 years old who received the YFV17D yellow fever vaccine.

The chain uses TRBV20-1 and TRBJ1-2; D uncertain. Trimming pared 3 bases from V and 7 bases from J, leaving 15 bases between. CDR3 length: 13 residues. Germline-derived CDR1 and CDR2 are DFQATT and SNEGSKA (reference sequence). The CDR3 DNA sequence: TGCAGTGCTAGCCTCCCTCACCCCGGTGGCTACACCTTC. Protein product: CSASLPHPGGYTF.

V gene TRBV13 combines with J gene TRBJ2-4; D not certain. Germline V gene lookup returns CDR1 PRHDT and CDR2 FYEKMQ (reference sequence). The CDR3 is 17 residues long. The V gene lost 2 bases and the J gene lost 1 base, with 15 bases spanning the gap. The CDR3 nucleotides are TGTGCCAGCAGCTTATCCCTAAGGACCATCGCCAAAAACATTCAGTACTTC. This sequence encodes CASSLSLRTIAKNIQYF. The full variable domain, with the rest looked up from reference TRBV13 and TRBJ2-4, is AAGVIQSPRHLIKEKRETATLKCYPIPRHDTVYWYQQGPGQDPQFLISFYEKMQSDKGSIPDRFSAQQFSDYHSELNMSSLELGDSALYFCASSLSLRTIAKNIQYFGAGTRLSVL.

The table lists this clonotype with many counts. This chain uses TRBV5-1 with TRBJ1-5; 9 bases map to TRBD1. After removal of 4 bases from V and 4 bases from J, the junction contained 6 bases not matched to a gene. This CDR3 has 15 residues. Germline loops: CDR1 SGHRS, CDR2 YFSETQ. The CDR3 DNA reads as TGCGCCAGCAGCCCGGGGACAGGGAGGAATCAGCCCCAGCATTTT. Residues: CASSPGTGRNQPQHF.

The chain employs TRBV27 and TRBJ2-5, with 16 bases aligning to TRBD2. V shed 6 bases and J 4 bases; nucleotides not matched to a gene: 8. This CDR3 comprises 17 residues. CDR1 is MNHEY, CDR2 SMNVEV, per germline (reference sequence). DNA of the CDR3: TGTGCCAGCAGAGCCGGGACTAGCGGGGGGGGGGCAGAGACCCAGTACTTC. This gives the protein CASRAGTSGGGAETQYF.

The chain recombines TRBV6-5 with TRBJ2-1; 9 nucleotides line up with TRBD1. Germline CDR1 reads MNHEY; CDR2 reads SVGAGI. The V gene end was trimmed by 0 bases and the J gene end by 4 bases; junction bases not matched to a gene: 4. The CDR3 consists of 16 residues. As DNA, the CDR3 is TGTGCCAGCAGTTACTCGACAGGGGGAACTTACAATGAGCAGTTCTTC. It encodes CASSYSTGGTYNEQFF.

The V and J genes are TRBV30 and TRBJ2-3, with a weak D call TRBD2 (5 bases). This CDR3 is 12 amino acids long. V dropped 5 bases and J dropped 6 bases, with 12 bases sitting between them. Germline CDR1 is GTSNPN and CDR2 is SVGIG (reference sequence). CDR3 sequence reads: CAWYGEGDTQYF. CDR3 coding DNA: TGTGCCTGGTACGGGGAAGGGGATACGCAGTATTTT.